This TCR beta chain was recorded in a study of blood T cell repertoires in COVID-19. Study at large: T cells, B-cell-depleted T cells, or PBMCs supplied cDNA or gDNA.

In the authors' workflow: From reference gene primer amplification, estimates of nucleated cell counts were derived. The method was immunoSEQ multiplex PCR; TCRdb's version includes in-frame clones alone and lacks a portion of them. Clone size and the V and J calls come from that table; the DNA yielded D and trimming. In the table there are roughly 290,000 clones, around 89% of which are singletons. This TCR came from a man aged 25 to 40 with acute or convalescent COVID-19. Sequencing used peripheral blood.

The CDR3 protein is CASSPPAATNEKLFF. The DNA of the CDR3 is TGTGCCAGCTCACCACCGGCGGCAACTAATGAAAAACTGTTTTTT. The J gene is TRBJ1-4, the V gene TRBV18; D unresolved. CDR3 length equals 15 residues. Germline loops: CDR1 KGHSH, CDR2 LQKENI. Trimming cost V 0 bases and J 0 bases, with 5 bases left between them.